The subject of this entry is one TCR beta chain. The antigen is undetermined. This CDR3 has 18 amino acids. The germline V gene encodes CDR1 SGHDN and CDR2 FVKESK. With 3 bases clipped from V and 3 bases from J, the junction kept 9 bases outside the gene matches. Time point: after dendritic cell vaccination, including at tumor progression/relapse. Selection required adequate fresh-frozen tumor tissue plus more than two years' survival data. Amplification used 60 V beta primers and 13 J beta primers. Clones were sequenced by immunoSEQ multiplex PCR, and TCRdb holds only the in-frame ones, with some missing. The profile covers 99,000 or so clones, with nearly 90% appearing a single time and 2.7% taken by the ten largest. The data are from a study of glioma-infiltrating T cells after dendritic cell vaccination. Study results and limitations: Survival was not directly related to TCR clonality in these patients.

The source of this sequence is a human donor with glioblastoma. The starting material was blood, obtained after dendritic cell vaccination. The V call is TRBV14, the J call TRBJ2-6; 9 nucleotides agree with TRBD1. CDR3 loop: CASSHHRDRVFGANVLTF. In DNA form, the CDR3 reads TGTGCCAGCAGCCACCACCGGGACAGGGTTTTTGGGGCCAACGTCCTGACTTTC.